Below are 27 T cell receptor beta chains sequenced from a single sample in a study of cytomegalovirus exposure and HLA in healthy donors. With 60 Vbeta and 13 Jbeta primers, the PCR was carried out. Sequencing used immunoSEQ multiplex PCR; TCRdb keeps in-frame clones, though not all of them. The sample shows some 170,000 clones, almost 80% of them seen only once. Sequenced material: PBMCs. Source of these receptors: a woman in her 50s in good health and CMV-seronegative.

CDR3 amino acids: CASSRREGTEAFF. The CDR3 nucleotides are TGTGCCAGCAGCCGCAGGGAAGGTACTGAAGCTTTCTTT. The rearrangement links TRBV14 to TRBJ1-1, with TRBD1 as a possible D gene (5 bases). The CDR3 is 13 residues long. Germline V gives CDR1 SGHDN, CDR2 FVKESK. Trimming took off 4 bases at V and 5 bases at J, with 11 bases between the two ends. Based on the CDR3 plus reference TRBV14 and TRBJ1-1, the full variable domain is EAGVTQFPSHSVIEKGQTVTLRCDPISGHDNLYWYRRVMGKEIKFLLHFVKESKQDESGMPNNRFLAERTGGTYSTLKVQPAELEDSGVYFCASSRREGTEAFFGQGTRLTVV.

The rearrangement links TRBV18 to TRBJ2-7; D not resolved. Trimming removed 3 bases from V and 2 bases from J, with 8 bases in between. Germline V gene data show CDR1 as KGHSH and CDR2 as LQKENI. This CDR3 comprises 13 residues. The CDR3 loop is CASSPGFPYEQYF. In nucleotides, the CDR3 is TGTGCCAGCTCACCCGGGTTCCCCTACGAGCAGTACTTC.

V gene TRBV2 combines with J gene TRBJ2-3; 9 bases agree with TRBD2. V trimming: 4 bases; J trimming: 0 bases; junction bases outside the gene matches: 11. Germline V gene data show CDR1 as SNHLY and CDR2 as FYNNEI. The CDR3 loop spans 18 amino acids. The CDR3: CASSVGTSRLQSTDTQYF. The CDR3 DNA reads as TGTGCCAGCAGTGTAGGGACTAGCAGATTACAAAGCACAGATACGCAGTATTTT.

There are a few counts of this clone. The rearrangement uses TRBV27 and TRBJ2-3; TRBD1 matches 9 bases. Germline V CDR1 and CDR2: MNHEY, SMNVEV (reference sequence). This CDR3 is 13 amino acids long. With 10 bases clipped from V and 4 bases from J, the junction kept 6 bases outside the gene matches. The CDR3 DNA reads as TGTGCCACCGGGACAGGGATCGCAGATACGCAGTATTTT. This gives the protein CATGTGIADTQYF.

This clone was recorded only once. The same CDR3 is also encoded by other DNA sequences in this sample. CDR3 protein: CASSFGLAGYNEQFF. CDR3 nucleotides: TGTGCCAGCAGTTTCGGACTAGCGGGCTACAATGAGCAGTTCTTC. V usage is TRBV27 and J usage is TRBJ2-1; 11 nucleotides match TRBD2. The CDR3 covers 15 residues. With 3 bases clipped from V and 3 bases from J, the junction kept 1 base outside the gene matches. Germline lookup yields CDR1 MNHEY and CDR2 SMNVEV (reference sequence).

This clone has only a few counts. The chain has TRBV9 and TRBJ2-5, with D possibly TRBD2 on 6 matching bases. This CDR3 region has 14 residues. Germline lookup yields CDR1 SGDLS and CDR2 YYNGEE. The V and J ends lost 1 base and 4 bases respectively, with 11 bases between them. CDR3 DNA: TGTGCCAGCAGCGTAAGCTCTAGCGCAGAGACCCAGTACTTC. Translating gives CASSVSSSAETQYF.

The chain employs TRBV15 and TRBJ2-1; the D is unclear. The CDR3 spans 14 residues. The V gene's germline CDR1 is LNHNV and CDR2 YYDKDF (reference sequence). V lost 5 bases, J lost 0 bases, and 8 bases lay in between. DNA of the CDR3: TGTGCCACCAGCCTACCTATCTCCTACAATGAGCAGTTCTTC. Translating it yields CATSLPISYNEQFF.

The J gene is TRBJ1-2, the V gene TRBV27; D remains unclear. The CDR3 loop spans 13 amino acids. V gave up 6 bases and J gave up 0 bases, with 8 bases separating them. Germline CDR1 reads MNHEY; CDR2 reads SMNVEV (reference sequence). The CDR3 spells CASSLGPNYGYTF. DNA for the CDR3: TGTGCCAGCAGCCTGGGCCCTAACTATGGCTACACCTTC.

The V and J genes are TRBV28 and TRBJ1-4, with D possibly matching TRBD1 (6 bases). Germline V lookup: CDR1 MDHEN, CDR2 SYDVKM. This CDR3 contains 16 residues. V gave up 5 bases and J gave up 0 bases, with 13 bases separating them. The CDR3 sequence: CASSPGQLTTNEKLFF. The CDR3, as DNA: TGTGCCAGCAGTCCTGGACAGCTAACAACTAATGAAAAACTGTTTTTT.

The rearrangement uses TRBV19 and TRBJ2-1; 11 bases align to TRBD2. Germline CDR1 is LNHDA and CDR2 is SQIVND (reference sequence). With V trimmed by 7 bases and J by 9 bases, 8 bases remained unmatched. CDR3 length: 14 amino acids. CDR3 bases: TGTGCCAGTAAAATAGCGGGGGGGCCGGTTGAGCAGTTCTTC. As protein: CASKIAGGPVEQFF.

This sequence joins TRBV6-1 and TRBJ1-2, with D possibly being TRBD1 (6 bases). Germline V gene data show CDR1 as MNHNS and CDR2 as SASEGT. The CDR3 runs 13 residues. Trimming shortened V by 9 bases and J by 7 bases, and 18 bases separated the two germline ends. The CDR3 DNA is TGTGCCAGTGAAAGGAAGGGGGTTTTTGGCTACACCTTC. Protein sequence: CASERKGVFGYTF.

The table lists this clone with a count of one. As DNA, the CDR3 is TGTGCCAGCAGTTTACTTCTAGGGGGGAACACTGAAGCTTTCTTT. It specifies CASSLLLGGNTEAFF. V and J are TRBV28 and TRBJ1-1, with D tentatively TRBD1 (6 bases). This CDR3 has 15 amino acids. The germline V gene encodes CDR1 MDHEN and CDR2 SYDVKM. V lost 2 bases, J lost 1 base, and 11 bases lay in between.

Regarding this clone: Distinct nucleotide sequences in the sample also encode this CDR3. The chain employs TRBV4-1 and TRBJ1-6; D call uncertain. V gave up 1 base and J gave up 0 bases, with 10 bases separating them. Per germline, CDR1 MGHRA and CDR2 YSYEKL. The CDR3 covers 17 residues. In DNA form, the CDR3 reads TGCGCCAGCAGCCAAGTTGTTATCCCCTCCTATAATTCACCCCTCCACTTT. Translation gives CASSQVVIPSYNSPLHF.

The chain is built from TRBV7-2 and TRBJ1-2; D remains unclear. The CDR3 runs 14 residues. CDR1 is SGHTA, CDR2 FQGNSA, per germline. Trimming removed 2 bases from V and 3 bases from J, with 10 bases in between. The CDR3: CASSLSGEHYGYTF. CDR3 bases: TGTGCCAGCAGCTTAAGCGGTGAACACTATGGCTACACCTTC. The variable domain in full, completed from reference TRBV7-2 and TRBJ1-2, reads GAGVSQSPSNKVTEKGKDVELRCDPISGHTALYWYRQSLGQGLEFLIYFQGNSAPDKSGLPSDRFSAERTGGSVSTLTIQRTQQEDSAVYLCASSLSGEHYGYTFGSGTRLTVV.

For the CDR3, the DNA is TGTGCCAGCAGATTCGACACTTACACTGAAGCTTTCTTT. Amino acid sequence: CASRFDTYTEAFF. This chain joins TRBV7-2 and TRBJ1-1; D remains ambiguous. This CDR3 has 13 amino acids. Germline-derived CDR1 and CDR2 are SGHTA and FQGNSA. V lost 6 bases and J lost 3, with 11 bases in between. Looking up the rest from reference TRBV7-2 and TRBJ1-1 gives the full variable domain: GAGVSQSPSNKVTEKGKDVELRCDPISGHTALYWYRQSLGQGLEFLIYFQGNSAPDKSGLPSDRFSAERTGGSVSTLTIQRTQQEDSAVYLCASRFDTYTEAFFGQGTRLTVV.

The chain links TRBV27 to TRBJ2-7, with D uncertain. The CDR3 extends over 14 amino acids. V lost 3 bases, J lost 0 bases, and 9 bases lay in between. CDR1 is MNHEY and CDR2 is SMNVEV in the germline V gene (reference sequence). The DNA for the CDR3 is TGTGCCAGCAGTTTCAACTCCCCCTCCTACGAGCAGTACTTC. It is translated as CASSFNSPSYEQYF.

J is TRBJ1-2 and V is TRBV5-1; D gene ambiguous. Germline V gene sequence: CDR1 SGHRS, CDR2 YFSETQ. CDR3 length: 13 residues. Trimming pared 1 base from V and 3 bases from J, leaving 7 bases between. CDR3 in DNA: TGCGCCAGCAGCTTGAACCAGGACTATGGCTACACCTTC. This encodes CASSLNQDYGYTF.

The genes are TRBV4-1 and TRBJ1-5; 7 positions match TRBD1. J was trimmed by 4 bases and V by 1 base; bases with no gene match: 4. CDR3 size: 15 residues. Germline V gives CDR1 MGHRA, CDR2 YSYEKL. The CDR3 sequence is CASSQGQGWNQPQHF. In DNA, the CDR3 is TGCGCCAGCAGCCAAGGACAGGGATGGAATCAGCCCCAGCATTTT.

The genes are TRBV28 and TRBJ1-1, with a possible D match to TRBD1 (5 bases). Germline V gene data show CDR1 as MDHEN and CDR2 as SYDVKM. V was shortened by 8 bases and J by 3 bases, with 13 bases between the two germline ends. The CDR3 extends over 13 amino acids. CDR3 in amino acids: CASAVGGDTEAFF. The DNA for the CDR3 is TGTGCCAGCGCGGTGGGGGGGGACACTGAAGCTTTCTTT.

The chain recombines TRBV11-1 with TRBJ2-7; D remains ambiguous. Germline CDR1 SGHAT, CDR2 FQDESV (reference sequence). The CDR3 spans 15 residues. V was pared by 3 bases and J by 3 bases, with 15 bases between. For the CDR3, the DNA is TGTGCCAGCAGCTTTGATACCGAGGATTTCTACGAGCAGTACTTC. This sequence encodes CASSFDTEDFYEQYF. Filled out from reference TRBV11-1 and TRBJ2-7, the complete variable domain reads EAEVAQSPRYKITEKSQAVAFWCDPISGHATLYWYRQILGQGPELLVQFQDESVVDDSQLPKDRFSAERLKGVDSTLKIQPAELGDSAMYLCASSFDTEDFYEQYFGPGTRLTVT.

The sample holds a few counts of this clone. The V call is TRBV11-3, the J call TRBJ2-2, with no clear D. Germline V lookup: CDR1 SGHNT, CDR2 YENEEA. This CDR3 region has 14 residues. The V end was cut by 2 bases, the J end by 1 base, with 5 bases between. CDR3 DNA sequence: TGTGCCAGCAGCTTAAGAGAGAACACCGGGGAGCTGTTTTTT. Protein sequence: CASSLRENTGELFF.

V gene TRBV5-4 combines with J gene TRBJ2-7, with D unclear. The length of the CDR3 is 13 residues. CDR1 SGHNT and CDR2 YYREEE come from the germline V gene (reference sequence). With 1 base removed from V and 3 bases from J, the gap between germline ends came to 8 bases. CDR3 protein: CASSLYSNYEQYF. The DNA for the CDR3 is TGTGCCAGCAGCTTGTACAGTAACTACGAGCAGTACTTC. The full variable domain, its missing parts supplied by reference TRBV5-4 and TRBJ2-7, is ETGVTQSPTHLIKTRGQQVTLRCSSQSGHNTVSWYQQALGQGPQFIFQYYREEENGRGNFPPRFSGLQFPNYSSELNVNALELDDSALYLCASSLYSNYEQYFGPGTRLTVT.

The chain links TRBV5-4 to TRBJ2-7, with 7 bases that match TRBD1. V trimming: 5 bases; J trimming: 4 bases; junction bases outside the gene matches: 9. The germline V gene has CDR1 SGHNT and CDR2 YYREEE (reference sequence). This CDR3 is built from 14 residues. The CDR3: CASSPGQSLYEQYF. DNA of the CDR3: TGTGCCAGCAGTCCGGGACAGTCGTTATACGAGCAGTACTTC.

Here the CDR3 reads CASSRDRGSPEAFF. The CDR3 nucleotides are TGTGCCAGCAGTAGGGACAGGGGGTCCCCTGAAGCTTTCTTT. The V gene is TRBV28, the J gene TRBJ1-1; 11 bases line up with TRBD1. Germline V CDR1 and CDR2: MDHEN, SYDVKM. V lost 5 bases and J lost 6; bases outside the gene matches: 5. The CDR3 consists of 14 residues.

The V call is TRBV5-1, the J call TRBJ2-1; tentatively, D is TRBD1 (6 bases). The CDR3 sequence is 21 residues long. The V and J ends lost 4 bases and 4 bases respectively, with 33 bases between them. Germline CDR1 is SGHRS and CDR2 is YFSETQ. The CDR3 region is CASSHSQQGIVSQNKYNEQFF. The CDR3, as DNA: TGCGCCAGCAGCCACTCTCAACAGGGTATCGTGTCCCAAAATAAGTACAATGAGCAGTTCTTC.

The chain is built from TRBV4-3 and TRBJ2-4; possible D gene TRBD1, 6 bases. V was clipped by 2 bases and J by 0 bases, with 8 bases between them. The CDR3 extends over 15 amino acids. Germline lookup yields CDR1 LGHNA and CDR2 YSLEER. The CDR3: CASSQTGLAKNIQYF. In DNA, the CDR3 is TGCGCCAGCAGCCAAACAGGGCTAGCCAAAAACATTCAGTACTTC.

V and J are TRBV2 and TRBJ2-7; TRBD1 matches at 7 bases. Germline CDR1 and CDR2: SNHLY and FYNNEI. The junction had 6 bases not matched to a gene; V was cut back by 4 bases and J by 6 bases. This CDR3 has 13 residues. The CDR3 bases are TGTGCCAGCAGTGTGACAGGGAACCGCGAGCAGTACTTC. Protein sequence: CASSVTGNREQYF.